The 19 T cell receptor beta chains below come from one sample, sequenced in a study of T cell repertoires in cytomegalovirus infection. TCRdb used MiXCR to reprocess the reads, holding one entry per CDR3 protein. This sample has hundreds of thousands of distinct CDR3 sequences, with 40% to 50% found just once. Antigens for these TCRs are unknown. Sequenced here: cultured PBMCs, sampled from culture after CMV antigen stimulation. The receptors stem from a human donor in good health (CMV status not recorded). Some clones in this sample may be carry-over from other donors' samples.

This sequence joins TRBV6-5 and TRBJ2-7; unclear D gene. Trimming shortened V by 4 bases and J by 0 bases, and 7 bases separated the two germline ends. The CDR3 extends over 13 amino acids. Germline V gives CDR1 MNHEY, CDR2 SVGAGI. The CDR3 here is CASSSPASYEQYF. The DNA for the CDR3 is TGTGCCAGCAGTTCGCCGGCCTCCTACGAGCAGTACTTC.

The table lists this clonotype with many counts. In DNA, the CDR3 is TGTGCCACCAGTCCCCGAGGTACAGGGCGGACGTCGAATGAGCAGTTCTTC. Translation: CATSPRGTGRTSNEQFF. This chain links TRBV24-1 with TRBJ2-1; possibly TRBD1 for D (6 bases). Germline V gene data show CDR1 as KGHDR and CDR2 as SFDVKD. The CDR3 contains 17 residues. V was shortened by 6 bases and J by 7 bases, with 24 bases between the two germline ends.

A note on this clonotype: Given a much more abundant clone one base away, this may be a read error. The V gene is TRBV7-2, the J gene TRBJ1-1; D is uncertain. The CDR3 loop spans 13 amino acids. From germline, CDR1 is SGHTA and CDR2 FQGNSA. The CDR3 is CVSSFRENTEAFF. DNA of the CDR3: TGTGTCAGCAGCTTTCGGGAGAACACTGAAGCTTTCTTT.

CDR3 amino acids: CASRDPGQPGRGYTF. CDR3 nucleotides: TGTGCCAGCAGGGATCCGGGACAGCCCGGTCGGGGCTACACCTTC. The chain carries TRBV6-2 or TRBV6-3 and TRBJ1-2, with 7 nucleotides matching TRBD1. Germline trimming cut 6 bases from V and 8 bases from J; bases unmatched to any gene: 15. This CDR3 contains 15 residues. Germline CDR1 MNHEY, CDR2 SVGEGT.

The gene calls are TRBV7-2 and TRBJ2-1; 11 bases are shared with TRBD2. Germline V gene sequence: CDR1 SGHTA, CDR2 FQGNSA. The CDR3 has 16 amino acids. V lost 5 bases to trimming and J lost 6 bases; unmatched junction nucleotides: 9. The DNA for the CDR3 is TGTGCCAGCAGCCGAGGTGCCCTAGCGGGGGGCAATGAGCAGTTCTTC. Amino acid sequence: CASSRGALAGGNEQFF.

This clonotype was detected a few times. The V call is TRBV7-6, the J call TRBJ1-5; the D is unclear. Germline V gene data show CDR1 as SGHVS and CDR2 as FNYEAQ. The ends were cut back, 5 bases at V and 9 bases at J, with 14 bases in the middle. This CDR3 is 13 amino acids long. The DNA for the CDR3 is TGTGCCAGCAGCCCCTACCAAGGGTCGCCCCAGCATTTT. As protein: CASSPYQGSPQHF.

The V gene is TRBV28, the J gene TRBJ1-1; no definite D call. The CDR3 is made up of 14 amino acids. Germline values: CDR1 MDHEN, CDR2 SYDVKM. The V and J ends lost 5 bases and 10 bases respectively, with 20 bases between them. CDR3 amino acids: CASSTQGFRGTAFF. CDR3 bases: TGTGCCAGCAGTACACAAGGATTTCGGGGAACAGCTTTCTTT.

The rearrangement uses TRBV5-4 and TRBJ2-2; D remains ambiguous. CDR3 length: 15 residues. Germline V gene data show CDR1 as SGHNT and CDR2 as YYREEE (reference sequence). V was pared by 0 bases and J by 9 bases, with 15 bases between. CDR3 region: CASSLAVGLTRELFF. The CDR3 DNA is TGTGCCAGCAGCTTGGCCGTGGGCCTGACCCGGGAGCTGTTTTTT. Full variable domain (rest looked up from reference TRBV5-4 and TRBJ2-2): ETGVTQSPTHLIKTRGQQVTLRCSSQSGHNTVSWYQQALGQGPQFIFQYYREEENGRGNFPPRFSGLQFPNYSSELNVNALELDDSALYLCASSLAVGLTRELFFGEGSRLTVL.

This clonotype was counted only a few times. The J gene is TRBJ2-7, the V gene TRBV7-2; TRBD1 is a possible D gene (6 bases). Trimming pared 5 bases from V and 0 bases from J, leaving 23 bases between. This CDR3 spans 18 amino acids. Germline V gene sequence: CDR1 SGHTA, CDR2 FQGNSA. The CDR3 nucleotides are TGTGCCAGCAGCCTTACCCCCAGGGGTCGGGGTTCCTCCTACGAGCAGTACTTC. Translated: CASSLTPRGRGSSYEQYF. The variable domain in full, completed from reference TRBV7-2 and TRBJ2-7, reads GAGVSQSPSNKVTEKGKDVELRCDPISGHTALYWYRQSLGQGLEFLIYFQGNSAPDKSGLPSDRFSAERTGGSVSTLTIQRTQQEDSAVYLCASSLTPRGRGSSYEQYFGPGTRLTVT.

A few counts support this clonotype. The chain is built from TRBV7-9 and TRBJ2-7; D is unresolved. The CDR3 is 15 residues long. Germline V gene lookup returns CDR1 SEHNR and CDR2 FQNEAQ (reference sequence). With 4 bases removed from V and 2 bases from J, the gap between germline ends came to 15 bases. The CDR3 DNA is TGTGCCAGCAGCTCGTCGGCCCCTAAGACCTACGAGCAGTACTTC. It encodes CASSSSAPKTYEQYF.

The chain recombines TRBV2 with TRBJ1-2, with 8 bases lining up with TRBD1. Looked up from germline, CDR1 is SNHLY and CDR2 is FYNNEI. Germline trimming cut 2 bases from V and 2 bases from J; bases unmatched to any gene: 7. The CDR3 is made up of 16 amino acids. This chain's CDR3 is CASSELSRTGNYGYTF. CDR3 sequence (DNA): TGTGCCAGCAGTGAATTAAGTCGGACAGGGAACTATGGCTACACCTTC.

The CDR3 DNA reads as TGTGCCAGCGGGGTAGGTACCGCCTTCTCTGGGGCCAACGTCCTGACTTTC. Residues: CASGVGTAFSGANVLTF. V and J are TRBV6-1 and TRBJ2-6; D is unclear. Germline V CDR1 and CDR2: MNHNS, SASEGT. CDR3 size: 17 residues. Trimming left V 8 bases short and J 0 bases short, with 17 bases between.

The J gene is TRBJ2-1, the V gene TRBV12-3 or TRBV12-4; 8 bases agree with TRBD2. The ends lost 8 bases at V and 6 bases at J; junction bases unmatched: 3. CDR3 size: 12 residues. The CDR3 nucleotides are TGTGCCAGCCAGACTAGCGCCAATGAGCAGTTCTTC. As protein: CASQTSANEQFF.

V gene TRBV7-2 combines with J gene TRBJ1-3; D uncertain. Deletions cut 3 bases from V and 6 bases from J, with 9 bases between. The CDR3 loop spans 13 amino acids. Germline lookup yields CDR1 SGHTA and CDR2 FQGNSA. CDR3 sequence (DNA): TGTGCCAGCAGCTTTGGTGTTATAAACACCATATATTTT. Residues: CASSFGVINTIYF. Using reference TRBV7-2 and TRBJ1-3 for the parts outside the CDR3, the full variable domain is GAGVSQSPSNKVTEKGKDVELRCDPISGHTALYWYRQSLGQGLEFLIYFQGNSAPDKSGLPSDRFSAERTGGSVSTLTIQRTQQEDSAVYLCASSFGVINTIYFGEGSWLTVV.

In DNA form, the CDR3 reads TGTGCCAGCAGCTTATCCGGGCTAACGACCGACGAGCAGTACTTC. This codes for CASSLSGLTTDEQYF. This chain connects TRBV7-2 to TRBJ2-7; D is unclear. V lost 2 bases and J lost 5, with 16 bases in between. The V gene's germline CDR1 is SGHTA and CDR2 FQGNSA. The CDR3 runs 15 residues.

This clonotype was observed a handful of times. V is TRBV7-8 and J is TRBJ1-3; D call uncertain. Germline V gene lookup returns CDR1 SGHVS and CDR2 FQNEAQ. This CDR3 has 16 amino acids. Trimming shortened V by 2 bases and J by 7 bases, and 18 bases separated the two germline ends. CDR3 amino acids: CASSLQPPKTSNTIYF. CDR3 DNA sequence: TGTGCCAGCAGCTTACAACCCCCTAAGACGTCTAACACCATATATTTT.

The rearrangement uses TRBV7-8 and TRBJ1-2, with no clear D. CDR1 is SGHVS and CDR2 is FQNEAQ in the germline V gene. Trimming took off 4 bases at V and 6 bases at J, with 21 bases between the two ends. The CDR3 spans 16 residues. CDR3 residues: CASSSMRRALPDGYTF. CDR3 sequence (DNA): TGTGCCAGCAGCTCGATGAGGCGGGCTCTCCCCGATGGCTACACCTTC.

The CDR3 loop reads CASSPRDILRNQPQHF. Written as DNA, the CDR3 is TGTGCCAGCAGTCCCCGGGACATTCTTAGGAATCAGCCCCAGCATTTT. V gene TRBV6-1 combines with J gene TRBJ1-5, with D possibly matching TRBD1 (6 bases). Per germline, CDR1 MNHNS and CDR2 SASEGT. This CDR3 has 16 amino acids. Trimming shortened V by 5 bases and J by 4 bases, and 18 bases separated the two germline ends.

The chain employs TRBV5-1 and TRBJ1-6; D unresolved. This CDR3 has 14 amino acids. The germline V gene encodes CDR1 SGHRS and CDR2 YFSETQ. V dropped 4 bases and J dropped 9 bases, with 14 bases sitting between them. CDR3: CASSPDPAGSPLHF. As DNA, the CDR3 is TGCGCCAGCAGCCCGGACCCGGCAGGTTCACCCCTCCACTTT.